This TCR beta chain was sequenced in a study of cytomegalovirus exposure and HLA in healthy donors. With 60 Vbeta and 13 Jbeta primers, the PCR was carried out. Original processing methods: In a later analysis, of some 80 million unique beta chains, roughly 9.9 million appeared in at least two donors. Profiled with immunoSEQ multiplex PCR; TCRdb holds only in-frame clones, not every one. Clonal size and the V and J genes are those of that table, whereas D and trimming came from the DNA. Among roughly 200,000 clones, over 75% were seen once, and the ten largest hold approximately 2.5%. The sample comprised PBMCs. This TCR was sampled from a man in his sixties in good health and CMV-seronegative.

CDR3 nucleotides: TGTGCCAGCAGCTCCTCTAGCGGGAGGGCTTACGAGCAGTACTTC. It encodes CASSSSSGRAYEQYF. The chain is built from TRBV7-2 and TRBJ2-7, with 12 bases fitting TRBD2. The germline gives CDR1 SGHTA, CDR2 FQGNSA. V gave up 4 bases and J gave up 4 bases; unmatched junction bases: 5. This CDR3 has 15 amino acids.